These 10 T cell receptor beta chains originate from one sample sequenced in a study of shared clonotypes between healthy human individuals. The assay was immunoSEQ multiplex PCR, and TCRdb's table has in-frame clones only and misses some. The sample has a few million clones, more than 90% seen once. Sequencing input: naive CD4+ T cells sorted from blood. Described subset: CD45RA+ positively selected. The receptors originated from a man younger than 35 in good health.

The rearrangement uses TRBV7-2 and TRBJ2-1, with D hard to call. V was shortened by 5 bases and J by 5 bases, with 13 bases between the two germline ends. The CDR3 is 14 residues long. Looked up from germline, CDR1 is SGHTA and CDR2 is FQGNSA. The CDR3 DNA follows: TGTGCCAGCAGCCCCCGCCGGTCAGACAATGAGCAGTTCTTC. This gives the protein CASSPRRSDNEQFF.

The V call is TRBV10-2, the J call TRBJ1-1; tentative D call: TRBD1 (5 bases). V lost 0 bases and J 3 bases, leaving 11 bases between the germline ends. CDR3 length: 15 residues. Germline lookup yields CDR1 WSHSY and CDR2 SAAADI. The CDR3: CASSESILGDTEAFF. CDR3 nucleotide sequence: TGCGCCAGCAGTGAGTCGATTTTAGGGGACACTGAAGCTTTCTTT.

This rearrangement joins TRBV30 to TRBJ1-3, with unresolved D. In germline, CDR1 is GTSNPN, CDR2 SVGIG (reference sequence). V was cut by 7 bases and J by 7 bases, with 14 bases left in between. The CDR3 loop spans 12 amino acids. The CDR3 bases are TGTGCCTACCAATCGGGCTGGAACACCATATATTTT. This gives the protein CAYQSGWNTIYF.

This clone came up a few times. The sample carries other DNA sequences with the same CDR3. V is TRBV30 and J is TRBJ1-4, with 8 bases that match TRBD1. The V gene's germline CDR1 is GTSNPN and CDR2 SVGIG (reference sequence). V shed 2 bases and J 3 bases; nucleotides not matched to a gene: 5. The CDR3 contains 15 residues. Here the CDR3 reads CAWSITTGANEKLFF. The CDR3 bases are TGTGCCTGGAGTATAACGACAGGGGCTAATGAAAAACTGTTTTTT. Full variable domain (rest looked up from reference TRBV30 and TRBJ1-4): SQTIHQWPATLVQPVGSPLSLECTVEGTSNPNLYWYRQAAGRGLQLLFYSVGIGQISSEVPQNLSASRPQDRQFILSSKKLLLSDSGFYLCAWSITTGANEKLFFGSGTQLSVL.

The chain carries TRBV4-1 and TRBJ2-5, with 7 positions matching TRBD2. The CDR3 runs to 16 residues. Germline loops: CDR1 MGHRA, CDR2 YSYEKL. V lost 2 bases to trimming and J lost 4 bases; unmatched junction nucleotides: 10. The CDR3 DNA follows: TGCGCCAGCAGCCAAACGGGACTAACTTTTCGAGAGACCCAGTACTTC. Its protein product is CASSQTGLTFRETQYF.

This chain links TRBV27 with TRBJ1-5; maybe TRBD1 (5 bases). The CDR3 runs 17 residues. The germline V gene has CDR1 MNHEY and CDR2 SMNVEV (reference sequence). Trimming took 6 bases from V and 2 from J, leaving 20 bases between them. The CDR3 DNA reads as TGTGCCAGCAGCCCCCCGCCTACGGGGCCCGGCAATCAGCCCCAGCATTTT. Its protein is CASSPPPTGPGNQPQHF.

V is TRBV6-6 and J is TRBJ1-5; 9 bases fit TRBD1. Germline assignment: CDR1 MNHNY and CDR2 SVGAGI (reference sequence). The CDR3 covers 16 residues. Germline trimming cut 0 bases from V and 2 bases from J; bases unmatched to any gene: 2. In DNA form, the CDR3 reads TGTGCCAGCAGTTACTCGCGGGACAGGGGCAATCAGCCCCAGCATTTT. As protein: CASSYSRDRGNQPQHF.

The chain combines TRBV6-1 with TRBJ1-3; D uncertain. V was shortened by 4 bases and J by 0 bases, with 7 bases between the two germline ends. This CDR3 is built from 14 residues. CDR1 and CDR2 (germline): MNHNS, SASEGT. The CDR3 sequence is CASSVEISGNTIYF. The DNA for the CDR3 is TGTGCCAGCAGTGTGGAGATCTCTGGAAACACCATATATTTT.

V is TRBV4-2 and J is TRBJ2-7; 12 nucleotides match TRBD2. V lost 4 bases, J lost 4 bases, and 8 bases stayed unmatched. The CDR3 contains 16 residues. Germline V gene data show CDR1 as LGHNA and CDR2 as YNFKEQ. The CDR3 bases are TGTGCCAGCAGCCCTACTACTAGCGGGGGGAGATACGAGCAGTACTTC. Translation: CASSPTTSGGRYEQYF.

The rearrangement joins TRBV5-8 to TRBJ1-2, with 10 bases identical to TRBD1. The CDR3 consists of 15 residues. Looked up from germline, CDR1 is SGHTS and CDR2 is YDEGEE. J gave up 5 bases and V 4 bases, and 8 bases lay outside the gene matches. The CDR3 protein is CASSPPGQGKYGYTF. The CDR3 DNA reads TGTGCCAGCAGCCCACCGGGACAGGGGAAATATGGCTACACCTTC.